The T cell receptor beta chain under discussion was sequenced for a study of blood T cell repertoires in COVID-19. This clone has just one count. Produced via immunoSEQ multiplex PCR; TCRdb's table is partial and in-frame only. The table includes 200,000 to 300,000 clones, 75% to 90% detected once. With 3 bases clipped from V and 0 bases from J, the junction kept 7 bases outside the gene matches. The CDR3 sequence is 17 residues long. Germline lookup yields CDR1 SGHNT and CDR2 YYREEE (reference sequence). The sample was PBMCs or T cells enriched from blood (not recorded which). V is TRBV5-4 and J is TRBJ1-3; 9 bases map to TRBD1. The receptor comes from a woman aged 30 to 39 who had recovered from COVID-19. In DNA, the CDR3 is TGTGCCAGCAGCTGGGGGACAGGGCGCAACTCTGGAAACACCATATATTTT. The encoded protein is CASSWGTGRNSGNTIYF.